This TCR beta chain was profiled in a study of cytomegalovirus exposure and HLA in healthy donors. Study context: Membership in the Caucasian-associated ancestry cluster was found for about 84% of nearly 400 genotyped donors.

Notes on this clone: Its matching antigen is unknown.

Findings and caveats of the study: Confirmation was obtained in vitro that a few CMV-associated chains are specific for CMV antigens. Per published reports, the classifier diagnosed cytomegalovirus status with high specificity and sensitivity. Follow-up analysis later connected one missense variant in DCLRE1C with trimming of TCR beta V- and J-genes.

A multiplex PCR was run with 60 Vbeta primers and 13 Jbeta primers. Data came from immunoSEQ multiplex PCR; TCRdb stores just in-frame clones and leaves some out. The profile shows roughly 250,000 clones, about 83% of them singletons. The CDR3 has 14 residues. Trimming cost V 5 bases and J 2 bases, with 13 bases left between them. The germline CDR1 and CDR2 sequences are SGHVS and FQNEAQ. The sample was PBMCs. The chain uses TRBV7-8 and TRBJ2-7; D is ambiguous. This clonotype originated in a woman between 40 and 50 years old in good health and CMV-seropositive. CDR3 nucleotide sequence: TGTGCCAGCAGCCCCCTAGGCTACACCTACGAGCAGTACTTC. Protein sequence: CASSPLGYTYEQYF.